This T cell receptor (beta chain) came from a study of blood T cell repertoires in COVID-19. On the study more broadly: T cells, B-cell-depleted T cells, or PBMCs supplied cDNA or gDNA.

This clone was observed a few times. Per the germline V gene, CDR1 is MDHEN and CDR2 is SYDVKM. There are 15 residues in the CDR3. V was pared by 6 bases and J by 2 bases, with 10 bases of the junction left unmatched. How the authors handled the data: Amplification from reference gene primers served as the basis for estimated nucleated cell counts. Method: immunoSEQ multiplex PCR; TCRdb's copy keeps in-frame clones and lacks some. That table furnishes V, J and clone size, whereas the DNA furnished D and trimming. The sample shows roughly 24,000 clones, about 88% of them seen only once. The chain links TRBV28 to TRBJ2-7; TRBD1 matches 7 bases. The receptor's source is a man aged 70 or older in a cohort sampled during active COVID-19. Sequenced: peripheral blood. CDR3 sequence reads: CASSPGQVSTYEQYF. CDR3 in DNA: TGTGCCAGCAGCCCCGGACAGGTCTCAACCTACGAGCAGTACTTC.